This T cell receptor (beta chain) is from a study of T cell responses to AZD1222 COVID-19 vaccine. Worth noting for this clone: Its specificity is not known.

The germline gives CDR1 GTSNPN, CDR2 SVGIG (reference sequence). CDR3 size: 12 residues. The repertoire was sequenced with immunoSEQ multiplex PCR; TCRdb's copy has only in-frame clones and lacks some. This table has over 100,000 clones, approximately 87% appearing once. Study findings and constraints: Clonal diversity may have been underestimated in mostly white British donors.

The origin of this receptor is an adult in good health. The chain joins TRBV30 to TRBJ2-1; 7 bases map to TRBD2. This specimen was peripheral blood, taken on day 0 of AZD1222 vaccination. The CDR3 protein is CDGGSSYNEQFF. The CDR3 DNA follows: TGTGACGGGGGGAGCTCCTACAATGAGCAGTTCTTC.